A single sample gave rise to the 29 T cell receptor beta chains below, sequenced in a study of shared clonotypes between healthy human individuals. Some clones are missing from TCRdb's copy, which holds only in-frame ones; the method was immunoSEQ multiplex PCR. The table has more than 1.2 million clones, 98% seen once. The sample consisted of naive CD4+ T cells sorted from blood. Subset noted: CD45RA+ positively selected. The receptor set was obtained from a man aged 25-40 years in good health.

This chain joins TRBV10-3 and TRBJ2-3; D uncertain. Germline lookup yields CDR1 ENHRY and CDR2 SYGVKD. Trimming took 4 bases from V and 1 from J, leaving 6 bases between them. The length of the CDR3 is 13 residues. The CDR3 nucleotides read TGTGCCATCAGTGCAGCAGGCACAGATACGCAGTATTTT. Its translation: CAISAAGTDTQYF.

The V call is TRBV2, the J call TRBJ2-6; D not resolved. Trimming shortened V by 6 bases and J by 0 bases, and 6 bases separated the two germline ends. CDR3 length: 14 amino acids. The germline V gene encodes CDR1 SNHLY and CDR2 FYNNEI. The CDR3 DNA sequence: TGTGCCAGCAGCGCAATCTCTGGGGCCAACGTCCTGACTTTC. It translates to CASSAISGANVLTF.

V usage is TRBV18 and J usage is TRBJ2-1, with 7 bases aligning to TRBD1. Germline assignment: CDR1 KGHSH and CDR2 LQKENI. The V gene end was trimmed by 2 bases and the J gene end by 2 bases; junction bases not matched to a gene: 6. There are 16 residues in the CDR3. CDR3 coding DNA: TGTGCCAGCTCACCAGACCCGGGACAGACCTACAATGAGCAGTTCTTC. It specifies CASSPDPGQTYNEQFF.

The CDR3 sequence is CASTSPGGNQPQHF. The CDR3 nucleotides are TGTGCCAGCACCTCCCCAGGGGGGAATCAGCCCCAGCATTTT. The chain links TRBV28 to TRBJ1-5; 7 bases line up with TRBD1. Germline lookup yields CDR1 MDHEN and CDR2 SYDVKM. The V and J ends lost 7 bases and 4 bases, in that order; junction bases with no gene match: 7. The CDR3 length is 14 residues.

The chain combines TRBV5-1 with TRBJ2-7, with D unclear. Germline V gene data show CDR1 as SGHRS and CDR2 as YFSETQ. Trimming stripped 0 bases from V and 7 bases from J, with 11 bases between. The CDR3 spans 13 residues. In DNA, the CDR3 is TGCGCCAGCAGCTTGGCCACCCTCGGGGAGCAGTACTTC. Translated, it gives CASSLATLGEQYF.

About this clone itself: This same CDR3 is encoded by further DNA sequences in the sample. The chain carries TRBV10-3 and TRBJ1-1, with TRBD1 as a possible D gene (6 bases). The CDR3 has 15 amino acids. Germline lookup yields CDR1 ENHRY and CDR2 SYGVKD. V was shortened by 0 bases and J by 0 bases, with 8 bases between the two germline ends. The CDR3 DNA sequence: TGTGCCATCAGTGAGTCAAGGGGGTTGAACACTGAAGCTTTCTTT. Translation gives CAISESRGLNTEAFF.

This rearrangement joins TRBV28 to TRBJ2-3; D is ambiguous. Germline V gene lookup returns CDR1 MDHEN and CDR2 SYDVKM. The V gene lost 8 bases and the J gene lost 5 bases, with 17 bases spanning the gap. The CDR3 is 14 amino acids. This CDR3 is CASGWVTSGDTQYF. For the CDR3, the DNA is TGTGCCAGCGGCTGGGTGACCAGTGGAGATACGCAGTATTTT.

Here the CDR3 DNA reads TGCAGCGCCACGGAACCCTCTGGGGCCAACGTCCTGACTTTC. Amino acids: CSATEPSGANVLTF. The chain uses TRBV29-1 and TRBJ2-6; unclear D gene. CDR1 is SQVTM, CDR2 ANQGSEA, per germline. CDR3 size: 14 residues. Trimming took off 7 bases at V and 0 bases at J, with 10 bases between the two ends. The variable domain in full, completed from reference TRBV29-1 and TRBJ2-6, reads SAVISQKPSRDICQRGTSLTIQCQVDSQVTMMFWYRQQPGQSLTLIATANQGSEATYESGFVIDKFPISRPNLTFSTLTVSNMSPEDSSIYLCSATEPSGANVLTFGAGSRLTVL.

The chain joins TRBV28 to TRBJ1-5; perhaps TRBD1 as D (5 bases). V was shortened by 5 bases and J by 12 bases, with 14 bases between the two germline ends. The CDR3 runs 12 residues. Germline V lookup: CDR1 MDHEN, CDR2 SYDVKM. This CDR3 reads CASSRGLFSQHF. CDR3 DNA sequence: TGTGCCAGCAGTCGGGGACTGTTTAGCCAGCATTTT.

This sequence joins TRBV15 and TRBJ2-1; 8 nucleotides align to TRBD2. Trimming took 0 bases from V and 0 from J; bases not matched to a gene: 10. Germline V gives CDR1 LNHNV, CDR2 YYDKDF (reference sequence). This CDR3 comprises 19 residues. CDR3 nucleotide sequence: TGTGCCACCAGCAGAGATGATGGACTAGCTGCAAGCTCCTACAATGAGCAGTTCTTC. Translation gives CATSRDDGLAASSYNEQFF.

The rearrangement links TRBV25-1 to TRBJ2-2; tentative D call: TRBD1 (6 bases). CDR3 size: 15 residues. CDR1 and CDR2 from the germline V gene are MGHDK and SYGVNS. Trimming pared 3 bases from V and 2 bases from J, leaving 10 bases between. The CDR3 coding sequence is TGTGCCAGCAGTGATGGACAGATAAACACCGGGGAGCTGTTTTTT. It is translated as CASSDGQINTGELFF.

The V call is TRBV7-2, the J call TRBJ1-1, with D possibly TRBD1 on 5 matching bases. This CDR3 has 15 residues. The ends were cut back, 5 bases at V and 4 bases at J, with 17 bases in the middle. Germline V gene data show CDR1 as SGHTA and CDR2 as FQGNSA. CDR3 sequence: CASSQGRRERTEAFF. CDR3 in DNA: TGTGCCAGCAGCCAGGGACGCAGGGAACGCACTGAAGCTTTCTTT.

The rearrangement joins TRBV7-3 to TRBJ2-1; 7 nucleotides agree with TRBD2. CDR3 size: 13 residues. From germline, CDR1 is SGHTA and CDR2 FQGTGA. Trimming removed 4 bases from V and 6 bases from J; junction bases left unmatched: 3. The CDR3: CASSSGLGNEQFF. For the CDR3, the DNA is TGTGCCAGCAGCTCCGGACTAGGCAATGAGCAGTTCTTC.

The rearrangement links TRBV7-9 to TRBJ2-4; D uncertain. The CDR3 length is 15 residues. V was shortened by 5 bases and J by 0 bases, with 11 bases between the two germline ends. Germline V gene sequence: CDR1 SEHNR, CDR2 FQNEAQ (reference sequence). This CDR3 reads CASSQRSLAKNIQYF. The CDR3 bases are TGTGCCAGCAGCCAGCGCAGTCTAGCCAAAAACATTCAGTACTTC.

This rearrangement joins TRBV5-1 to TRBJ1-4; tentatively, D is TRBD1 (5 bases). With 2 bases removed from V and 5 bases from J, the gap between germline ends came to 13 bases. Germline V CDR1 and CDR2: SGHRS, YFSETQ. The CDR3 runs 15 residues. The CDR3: CASSFSGTENEKLFF. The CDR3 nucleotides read TGCGCCAGCAGCTTCTCCGGGACCGAAAATGAAAAACTGTTTTTT.

The CDR3 DNA sequence: TGTGCCAGCAGCTTAGTTGCAGGTTGGGGTACTGAAGCTTTCTTT. The encoded protein is CASSLVAGWGTEAFF. The gene calls are TRBV7-9 and TRBJ1-1; no definite D call. The CDR3 has 15 residues. Germline V gene lookup returns CDR1 SEHNR and CDR2 FQNEAQ (reference sequence). The germline V and J ends were trimmed by 1 base and 5 bases, with 14 bases remaining between them.

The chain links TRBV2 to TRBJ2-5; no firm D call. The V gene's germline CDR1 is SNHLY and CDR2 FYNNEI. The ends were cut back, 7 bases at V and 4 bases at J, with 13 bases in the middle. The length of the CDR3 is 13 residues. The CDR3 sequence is CASKMDVGETQYF. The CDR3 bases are TGTGCCAGCAAAATGGACGTCGGAGAGACCCAGTACTTC.

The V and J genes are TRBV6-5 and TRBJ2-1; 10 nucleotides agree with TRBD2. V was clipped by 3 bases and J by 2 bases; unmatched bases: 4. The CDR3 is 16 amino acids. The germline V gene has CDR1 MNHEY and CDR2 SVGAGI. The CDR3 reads CASSYSGRQTYNEQFF. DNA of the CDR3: TGTGCCAGCAGTTATAGCGGGAGGCAAACCTACAATGAGCAGTTCTTC.

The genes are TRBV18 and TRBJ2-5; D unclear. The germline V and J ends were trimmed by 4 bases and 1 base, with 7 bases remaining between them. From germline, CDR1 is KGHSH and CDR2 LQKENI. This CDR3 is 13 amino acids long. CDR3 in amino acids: CASSQVTQETQYF. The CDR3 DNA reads TGTGCCAGCTCACAAGTGACCCAAGAGACCCAGTACTTC.

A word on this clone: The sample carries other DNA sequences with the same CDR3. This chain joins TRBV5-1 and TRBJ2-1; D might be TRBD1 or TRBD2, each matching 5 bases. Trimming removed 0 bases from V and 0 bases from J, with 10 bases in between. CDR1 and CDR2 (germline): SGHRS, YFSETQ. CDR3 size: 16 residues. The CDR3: CASSLGGRSSYNEQFF. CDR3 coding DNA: TGCGCCAGCAGCTTGGGGGGACGGAGCTCCTACAATGAGCAGTTCTTC.

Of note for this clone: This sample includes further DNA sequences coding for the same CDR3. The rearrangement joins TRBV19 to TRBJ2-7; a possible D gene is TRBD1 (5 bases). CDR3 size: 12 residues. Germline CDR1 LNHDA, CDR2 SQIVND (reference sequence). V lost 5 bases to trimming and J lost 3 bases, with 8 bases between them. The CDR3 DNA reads TGTGCCAGTAGTGCCGACAGCTACGAGCAGTACTTC. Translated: CASSADSYEQYF.

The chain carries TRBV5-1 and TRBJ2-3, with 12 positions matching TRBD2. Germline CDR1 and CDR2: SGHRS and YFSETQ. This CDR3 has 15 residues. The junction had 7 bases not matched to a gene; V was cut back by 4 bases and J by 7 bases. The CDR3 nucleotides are TGCGCCAGCAGCCCGGGACTAGCGGGCCTATATACGCAGTATTTT. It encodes CASSPGLAGLYTQYF.

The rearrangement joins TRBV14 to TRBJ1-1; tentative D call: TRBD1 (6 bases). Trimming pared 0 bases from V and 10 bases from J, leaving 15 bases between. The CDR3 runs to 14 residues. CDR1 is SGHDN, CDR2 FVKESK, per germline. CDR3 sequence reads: CASSQDQRQVRAFF. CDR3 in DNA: TGTGCCAGCAGCCAAGATCAAAGACAGGTACGAGCTTTCTTT.

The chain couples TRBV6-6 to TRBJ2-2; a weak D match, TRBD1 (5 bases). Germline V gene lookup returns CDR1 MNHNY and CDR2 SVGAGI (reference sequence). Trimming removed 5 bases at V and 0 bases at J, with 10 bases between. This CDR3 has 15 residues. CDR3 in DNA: TGTGCCAGCAGTCCTACGACAGCGAACACCGGGGAGCTGTTTTTT. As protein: CASSPTTANTGELFF.

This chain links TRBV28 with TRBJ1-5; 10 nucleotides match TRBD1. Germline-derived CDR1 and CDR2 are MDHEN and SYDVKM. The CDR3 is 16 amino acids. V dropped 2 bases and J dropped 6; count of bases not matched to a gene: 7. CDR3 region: CASSLDRGLFGQPQHF. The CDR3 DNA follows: TGTGCCAGCAGTTTAGACAGGGGGCTTTTTGGTCAGCCCCAGCATTTT. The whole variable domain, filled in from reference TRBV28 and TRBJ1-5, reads DVKVTQSSRYLVKRTGEKVFLECVQDMDHENMFWYRQDPGLGLRLIYFSYDVKMKEKGDIPEGYSVSREKKERFSLILESASTNQTSMYLCASSLDRGLFGQPQHFGDGTRLSIL.

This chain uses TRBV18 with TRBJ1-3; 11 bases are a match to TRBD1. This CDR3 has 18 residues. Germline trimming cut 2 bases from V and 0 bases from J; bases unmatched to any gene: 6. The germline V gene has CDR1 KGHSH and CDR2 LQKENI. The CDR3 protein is CASSPIGQGASSGNTIYF. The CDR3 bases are TGTGCCAGCTCACCAATAGGACAGGGGGCGAGCTCTGGAAACACCATATATTTT.

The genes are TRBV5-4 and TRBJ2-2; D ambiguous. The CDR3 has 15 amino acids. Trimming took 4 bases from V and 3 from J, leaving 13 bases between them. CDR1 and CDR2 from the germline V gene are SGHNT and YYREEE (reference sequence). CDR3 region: CASSPRTGDTGELFF. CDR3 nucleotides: TGTGCCAGCAGCCCGCGGACGGGTGACACCGGGGAGCTGTTTTTT. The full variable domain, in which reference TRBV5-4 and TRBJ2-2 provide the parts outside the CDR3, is ETGVTQSPTHLIKTRGQQVTLRCSSQSGHNTVSWYQQALGQGPQFIFQYYREEENGRGNFPPRFSGLQFPNYSSELNVNALELDDSALYLCASSPRTGDTGELFFGEGSRLTVL.

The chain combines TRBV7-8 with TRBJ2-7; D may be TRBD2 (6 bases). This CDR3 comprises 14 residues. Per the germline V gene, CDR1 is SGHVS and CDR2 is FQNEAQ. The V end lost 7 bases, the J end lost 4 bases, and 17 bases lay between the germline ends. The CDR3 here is CASTLGRIGYEQYF. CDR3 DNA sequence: TGTGCCAGCACCCTAGGGAGGATCGGGTACGAGCAGTACTTC.

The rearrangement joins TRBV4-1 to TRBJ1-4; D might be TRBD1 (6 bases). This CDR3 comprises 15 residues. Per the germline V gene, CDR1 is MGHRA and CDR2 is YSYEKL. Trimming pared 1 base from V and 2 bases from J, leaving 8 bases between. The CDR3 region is CASSQGRGTNEKLFF. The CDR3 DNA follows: TGCGCCAGCAGCCAAGGCAGGGGCACTAATGAAAAACTGTTTTTT.